This T cell receptor beta chain was identified in a study of cytomegalovirus exposure and HLA in healthy donors. Regarding the study as a whole: It has been reported that TCR beta sequences accurately predicted the HLA-A and HLA-B alleles of most subjects. CMV serostatus was the sole immune exposure data available. Presence/absence analyses took donor sequencing depth as roughly uniform.

Primers for the PCR totalled 60 Vbeta and 13 Jbeta. Original methodology: The count from a later analysis was 65 million to 90 million unique TCR beta chains, 9.5 million to 13 million of them shared. Using immunoSEQ multiplex PCR, the repertoire was profiled, and TCRdb retains in-frame clones only, with some absent. The D gene and trimming were derived from the DNA, and the V and J assignments and clone size from that table. The sample records 150,000 to 200,000 clones, around 80% being singletons. With regard to this clone: Its antigen is unknown.

This receptor was obtained from a man younger than 35 in good health and CMV-seronegative. Sample: PBMCs.

CDR3 sequence: CASSDRDLYGYTF. The DNA of the CDR3 is TGTGCCAGCAGCGACAGAGACCTCTATGGCTACACCTTC. The chain is built from TRBV6-6 and TRBJ1-2, with TRBD1 as a possible D gene (5 bases). Germline values: CDR1 MNHNY, CDR2 SVGAGI (reference sequence). Trimming removed 6 bases at V and 4 bases at J, with 12 bases between. This CDR3 contains 13 residues.